This TCR beta chain was recovered during a study of shared clonotypes between healthy human individuals. Every donor, a Caucasian adult, lived in Nashville, Tennessee. Points on this clone: Its matching antigen is unknown.

The assay ran at deep level. The protocol was immunoSEQ multiplex PCR, while the TCRdb copy is restricted to in-frame clones and leaves out a portion. Altogether a few million clones are present, 90% to 96% being singletons, with the ten largest covering more than 0.1%. The germline V gene encodes CDR1 MNHNS and CDR2 SASEGT. The CDR3 is 15 residues long. Trimming took 4 bases from V and 1 from J, leaving 14 bases between them. Regarding the study as a whole: Four donors had approximately 4.6% of their naive CD4 clonotypes in common. Depth was large, yet rarefaction showed that sorted-subset sequencing was incomplete.

Sequenced input: naive CD4+ T cells sorted from blood. The subset here: CD45RA+ positively selected. The sequence came from a man between 18 and 29 years old in good health. The genes are TRBV6-1 and TRBJ2-7; D is perhaps TRBD2 (6 bases). The CDR3 coding sequence is TGTGCCAGCAGTGGACGACTAGGGAGTTCCTACGAGCAGTACTTC. This codes for CASSGRLGSSYEQYF.